Here is one T cell receptor beta chain with its context. The antigen is not known. This sample was taken from a study of response to subunit inactivated influenza vaccine. Findings of the study overall: It was suggested by the authors that few new T cells are recruited by each seasonal influenza vaccination.

V was pared by 8 bases and J by 1 base, with 10 bases of the junction left unmatched. The CDR3 extends over 15 amino acids. TCRdb fed the RT-PCR reads into MiXCR, producing one record per CDR3 protein. Counted here are roughly 700,000 distinct CDR3 sequences, about a sixth occurring once; the ten biggest clones make up around 10%. The material was PBMCs from blood, obtained 11 to 12 days after vaccination. The chain has TRBV12-3 or TRBV12-4 and TRBJ2-5, with TRBD2 identical over 7 bases. The sequence was collected from a man in his fifties who received an inactivated influenza vaccine. In nucleotides, the CDR3 is TGTGCCAGCGCTACGGGCGGGAGTGGCCAAGAGACCCAGTACTTC. It specifies CASATGGSGQETQYF.